The rows below give T cell receptor beta chains drawn from one sample of a study of blood T cells in healthy people across ages. TCRdb itself ran the 5' RACE reads through MiXCR, one entry per CDR3 protein. The data hold about 680,000 distinct CDR3 sequences, with around half observed a single time. Sequencing was performed on blood. These receptors came from a woman aged 55-70 years in good health. Each CDR3 is given with its conserved first and last residue. A D gene is named only where the DNA matches it firmly. Clone size is stated in some rows and not others, as once, few, many or a class when expanded.

J gene,V gene,CDR3 length,clone size,D gene,CDR3 protein,CDR3 DNA
TRBJ2-7,TRBV15,13,NA,NA,CATGRELAYEQYF,TGTGCCACCGGTAGAGAACTAGCCTACGAGCAGTACTTC
TRBJ2-3,TRBV29-1,13,few,NA,CSVGQGLGDTQYF,TGCAGCGTTGGTCAGGGTCTTGGGGATACGCAGTATTTT
TRBJ2-5,TRBV4-2,14,once,NA,CASSQDSSQETQYF,TGTGCCAGCAGCCAAGACTCCAGCCAAGAGACCCAGTACTTC
TRBJ2-5,TRBV6-6,16,NA,NA,CASSYSNYRGQETQYF,TGTGCCAGCAGTTACTCGAATTATAGGGGGCAAGAGACCCAGTACTTC
TRBJ2-3,TRBV7-2,16,few,NA,CASQKYTSVGTDTQYF,TGTGCCAGCCAGAAATACACCTCTGTGGGCACAGATACGCAGTATTTT
TRBJ2-7,TRBV6-2/TRBV6-3,15,NA,NA,CASRLRTGPEGEQYF,TGTGCCAGCAGGCTCCGCACCGGGCCCGAGGGCGAGCAGTACTTC
TRBJ1-4,TRBV28,12,NA,NA,CASSAGNEKLFF,TGTGCCAGCAGTGCTGGAAATGAAAAGCTGTTTTTT
TRBJ2-3,TRBV20-1,15,NA,NA,CSARVPATSTDTQYF,TGCAGTGCTAGAGTGCCAGCAACTAGCACAGATACGCAGTATTTT
TRBJ2-5,TRBV16,18,NA,TRBD1,CASSRTGGTGGYYNEQYF,TGTGCCAGCAGCCGTACTGGGGGCACAGGGGGCTACTACAATGAGCAGTACTTC
TRBJ2-3,TRBV12-3/TRBV12-4,13,NA,NA,CASSLLDRATQYF,TGTGCCAGCAGTTTACTAGATCGGGCTACGCAGTATTTT
TRBJ1-2,TRBV6-1,16,NA,NA,CASTAEVGGMGYGYTF,TGTGCCAGCACAGCGGAGGTTGGGGGAATGGGGTATGGCTACACCTTC
TRBJ1-4,TRBV13,15,NA,TRBD1,CASSRRGQGNEKLFF,TGTGCCAGCAGCAGGAGGGGACAGGGTAATGAAAAACTGTTTTTT
TRBJ2-7,TRBV29-1,14,many,NA,CSVDLGDRAYEQYF,TGCAGCGTTGATTTAGGAGACAGAGCCTACGAGCAGTACTTC
TRBJ2-1,TRBV20-1,14,NA,TRBD1,CSASDRGLMETQFF,TGCAGTGCTAGTGACAGGGGCCTTATGGAGACCCAGTTCTTC
TRBJ2-1,TRBV7-2,15,NA,NA,CASSPPGSQISEQFF,TGTGCCAGCAGCCCACCGGGATCCCAGATCAGTGAGCAGTTCTTC
TRBJ2-5,TRBV9,16,NA,TRBD1,CASSAHPTGQIKTQYF,TGTGCCAGCAGCGCCCATCCGACAGGGCAGATCAAGACCCAGTACTTC
TRBJ2-7,TRBV7-3,16,NA,TRBD2,CASSSGAGTSYNEQYF,TGTGCCAGCAGCTCCGGAGCGGGGACTTCCTACAATGAGCAGTACTTC
TRBJ1-2,TRBV7-3,14,many,NA,CASSLTTGSGGYTF,TGTGCCAGCAGCTTAACTACAGGGTCGGGTGGCTACACCTTC
TRBJ1-2,TRBV2,12,NA,NA,CASSEGSYGYTF,TGTGCCAGCAGTGAGGGTAGCTATGGCTACACCTTC
TRBJ2-7,TRBV9,14,NA,NA,CASSVDWGFGEQYF,TGTGCCAGCAGCGTAGATTGGGGGTTCGGGGAGCAGTACTTC